Below, 25 T cell receptor beta chains from the same sample are listed, as sequenced in a study of blood T cell repertoires in COVID-19. Data came from immunoSEQ multiplex PCR; TCRdb stores just in-frame clones and leaves some out. The table has more than 200,000 clones, 75% to 85% seen once. Sequencing used PBMCs or T cells enriched from blood (not recorded which). These receptors were obtained from a woman in her 40s with acute COVID-19.

The chain combines TRBV13 with TRBJ1-1, with 10 bases lining up with TRBD1. Looked up from germline, CDR1 is PRHDT and CDR2 is FYEKMQ (reference sequence). Trimming removed 4 bases from V and 10 bases from J; junction bases left unmatched: 9. This CDR3 spans 14 amino acids. The CDR3 reads CASSWRGQGIGAFF. CDR3 nucleotides: TGTGCCAGCAGCTGGAGGGGACAGGGGATCGGAGCTTTCTTT. Variable domain in full (rest from reference TRBV13 and TRBJ1-1): AAGVIQSPRHLIKEKRETATLKCYPIPRHDTVYWYQQGPGQDPQFLISFYEKMQSDKGSIPDRFSAQQFSDYHSELNMSSLELGDSALYFCASSWRGQGIGAFFGQGTRLTVV.

This chain links TRBV29-1 with TRBJ1-1, with D unresolved. Germline CDR1 and CDR2: SQVTM and ANQGSEA. The CDR3 runs 12 residues. V was shortened by 6 bases and J by 0 bases, with 8 bases between the two germline ends. The CDR3 spells CSVATLNTEAFF. CDR3 in DNA: TGCAGCGTGGCCACACTGAACACTGAAGCTTTCTTT.

The V call is TRBV30, the J call TRBJ1-4, with D hard to call. CDR1 and CDR2 (germline): GTSNPN, SVGIG (reference sequence). The CDR3 spans 13 residues. V lost 4 bases to trimming and J lost 7 bases, with 13 bases between them. CDR3 coding DNA: TGTGCCTGGACCGGGGTGACGGGTGAAAAACTGTTTTTT. It codes for CAWTGVTGEKLFF.

The CDR3 sequence is CAISDRTEQYF. In DNA, the CDR3 is TGTGCCATCAGTGACAGGACAGAGCAGTACTTC. The rearrangement joins TRBV10-3 to TRBJ2-7; D possibly corresponds to TRBD1 (5 bases). Germline V lookup: CDR1 ENHRY, CDR2 SYGVKD. The CDR3 is 11 residues long. The V end lost 3 bases, the J end lost 7 bases, and 7 bases lay between the germline ends.

The CDR3 region is CASSKNLGANYGYTF. In nucleotides, the CDR3 is TGTGCCAGTAGCAAGAACCTCGGAGCTAACTATGGCTACACCTTC. This chain links TRBV19 with TRBJ1-2; D call uncertain. CDR1 and CDR2 from the germline V gene are LNHDA and SQIVND (reference sequence). The CDR3 covers 15 residues. The V and J ends lost 6 bases and 0 bases respectively, with 14 bases between them.

V gene TRBV2 combines with J gene TRBJ1-5; 8 positions agree with TRBD1. V dropped 4 bases and J dropped 4; count of bases not matched to a gene: 9. Germline assignment: CDR1 SNHLY and CDR2 FYNNEI. CDR3 length: 16 residues. CDR3 coding DNA: TGTGCCAGCAGTGCTTCCGGGACAGGCCCTAATCAGCCCCAGCATTTT. The encoded protein is CASSASGTGPNQPQHF. The whole variable domain, filled in from reference TRBV2 and TRBJ1-5, reads EPEVTQTPSHQVTQMGQEVILRCVPISNHLYFYWYRQILGQKVEFLVSFYNNEISEKSEIFDDQFSVERPDGSNFTLKIRSTKLEDSAMYFCASSASGTGPNQPQHFGDGTRLSIL.

Only one count was recorded for this clone. The chain is built from TRBV27 and TRBJ2-7; TRBD1 aligns across 7 bases. The CDR3 spans 13 residues. The V gene end was trimmed by 6 bases and the J gene end by 8 bases; junction bases not matched to a gene: 10. Looked up from germline, CDR1 is MNHEY and CDR2 is SMNVEV (reference sequence). CDR3 sequence: CASSLEQGEKQYF. The CDR3 coding sequence is TGTGCCAGCAGCCTGGAGCAGGGGGAAAAGCAGTACTTC.

The rearrangement joins TRBV19 to TRBJ1-5; D is possibly TRBD1 (6 bases). Trimming left V 4 bases short and J 6 bases short, with 22 bases between. The V gene's germline CDR1 is LNHDA and CDR2 SQIVND (reference sequence). This CDR3 contains 17 residues. The CDR3 region is CASSTDQSGGISQPQHF. DNA for the CDR3: TGTGCCAGTAGTACAGACCAGTCGGGGGGCATAAGTCAGCCCCAGCATTTT.

The sample holds a few counts of this clone. The chain carries TRBV4-2 and TRBJ1-4; 7 nucleotides line up with TRBD1. After removal of 4 bases from V and 4 bases from J, the junction contained 6 bases not matched to a gene. This CDR3 is built from 15 residues. Germline V lookup: CDR1 LGHNA, CDR2 YNFKEQ. The CDR3 is CASSPQTGNNEKLFF. The CDR3 bases are TGTGCCAGCAGCCCCCAGACAGGGAATAATGAAAAACTGTTTTTT.

The chain has TRBV28 and TRBJ1-2; the D is unclear. V gave up 5 bases and J gave up 0 bases, with 7 bases separating them. This CDR3 region has 13 residues. The germline CDR1 and CDR2 sequences are MDHEN and SYDVKM. In DNA, the CDR3 is TGTGCCAGCAGTGAATTAGCTAACTATGGCTACACCTTC. Translating it yields CASSELANYGYTF.

V gene TRBV3-1 (or the pseudogene TRBV3-2) combines with J gene TRBJ1-4, with TRBD1 matching over 9 bases. The CDR3 runs to 16 residues. Germline V CDR1 and CDR2: LGHDT, YNNKEL (reference sequence). Germline trimming cut 1 base from V and 5 bases from J; bases unmatched to any gene: 5. The CDR3: CASSQGNRGRNEKLFF. The CDR3 bases are TGTGCCAGCAGCCAAGGGAACAGGGGGCGCAATGAAAAACTGTTTTTT.

The rearrangement links TRBV6-5 to TRBJ2-3, with TRBD1 identical over 9 bases. The length of the CDR3 is 14 residues. V lost 6 bases and J lost 5; bases outside the gene matches: 6. The germline gives CDR1 MNHEY, CDR2 SVGAGI. This CDR3 reads CASRRTGAGDTQYF. The CDR3 DNA sequence: TGTGCCAGCAGAAGGACAGGGGCTGGAGATACGCAGTATTTT.

The J gene is TRBJ1-6, the V gene TRBV27, with D tentatively TRBD1 (6 bases). This CDR3 has 16 amino acids. V gave up 3 bases and J gave up 4 bases, with 13 bases separating them. Looked up from germline, CDR1 is MNHEY and CDR2 is SMNVEV (reference sequence). The CDR3 reads CASSFRDTAYNSPLHF. CDR3 bases: TGTGCCAGCAGTTTTCGGGACACAGCGTATAATTCACCCCTCCACTTT.

There are a few counts of this clone. The chain links TRBV30 to TRBJ1-6; TRBD1 matches at 7 bases. The CDR3 has 13 amino acids. V lost 5 bases, J lost 4 bases, and 2 bases stayed unmatched. The V gene's germline CDR1 is GTSNPN and CDR2 SVGIG (reference sequence). In DNA, the CDR3 is TGTGCCTGGCAGACAGGGTATAATTCACCCCTCCACTTT. This codes for CAWQTGYNSPLHF. The whole variable domain, filled in from reference TRBV30 and TRBJ1-6, reads SQTIHQWPATLVQPVGSPLSLECTVEGTSNPNLYWYRQAAGRGLQLLFYSVGIGQISSEVPQNLSASRPQDRQFILSSKKLLLSDSGFYLCAWQTGYNSPLHFGNGTRLTVT.

This clone occurred once. V usage is TRBV28 and J usage is TRBJ1-6; D remains ambiguous. The CDR3 extends over 14 amino acids. Germline V gene sequence: CDR1 MDHEN, CDR2 SYDVKM. The V and J ends lost 7 bases and 0 bases respectively, with 7 bases between them. CDR3 region: CASMRDSYNSPLHF. The CDR3 DNA follows: TGTGCCAGCATGCGAGACTCCTATAATTCACCCCTCCACTTT.

The V and J genes are TRBV9 and TRBJ2-6, with D perhaps TRBD1 (6 bases). Trimming pared 4 bases from V and 1 base from J, leaving 24 bases between. Germline CDR1 reads SGDLS; CDR2 reads YYNGEE. The CDR3 runs to 20 residues. CDR3 amino acids: CASSTPSRDTIKSGANVLTF. The CDR3 DNA follows: TGTGCCAGCAGCACTCCTTCCCGGGACACGATAAAGTCTGGGGCCAACGTCCTGACTTTC.

This chain uses TRBV6-2 or TRBV6-3 with TRBJ1-5; D perhaps matches TRBD1 (5 bases). Between the trimmed V and J ends, which lost 4 bases and 5 bases, there was a span of 15 bases. The CDR3 is made up of 15 amino acids. Per the germline V gene, CDR1 is MNHEY and CDR2 is SVGEGT. This CDR3 is CASSSTITGDQPQHF. CDR3 DNA sequence: TGTGCCAGCAGTTCCACCATTACAGGCGATCAGCCCCAGCATTTT.

The rearrangement uses TRBV6-1 and TRBJ1-2; D not certain. The ends were cut back, 0 bases at V and 3 bases at J, with 8 bases in the middle. Per germline, CDR1 MNHNS and CDR2 SASEGT. The CDR3 has 14 amino acids. The CDR3 spells CASSEAASDYGYTF. The CDR3 coding sequence is TGTGCCAGCAGTGAAGCAGCTTCTGACTATGGCTACACCTTC.

To note about this clone: An end of the junction does not agree with germline; a read error may underlie this. The chain is built from TRBV2 and TRBJ2-7; TRBD2 matches at 15 bases. Germline V gene data show CDR1 as SNHLY and CDR2 as FYNNEI. This CDR3 has 14 residues. CDR3: CASSRTSGGAFQHF. Here the CDR3 DNA reads TGTGCCAGCAGCAGGACTAGCGGGGGGGCCTTCCAGCACTTC.

The chain couples TRBV25-1 to TRBJ1-4; 7 nucleotides match TRBD1. CDR1 is MGHDK, CDR2 SYGVNS, per germline. The junction had 3 bases not matched to a gene; V was cut back by 3 bases and J by 8 bases. The CDR3 runs 13 residues. The chain's CDR3 is CASSETGREKLFF. CDR3 in DNA: TGTGCCAGCAGTGAGACAGGGAGGGAAAAACTGTTTTTT. Variable domain in full (rest from reference TRBV25-1 and TRBJ1-4): EADIYQTPRYLVIGTGKKITLECSQTMGHDKMYWYQQDPGMELHLIHYSYGVNSTEKGDLSSESTVSRIRTEHFPLTLESARPSHTSQYLCASSETGREKLFFGSGTQLSVL.

For the CDR3, the DNA is TGTGCCAGCAGCTTGGACAGCAATGAGCAGTTCTTC. Its protein is CASSLDSNEQFF. The V and J genes are TRBV5-4 and TRBJ2-1, with unresolved D. Trimming removed 0 bases from V and 6 bases from J, with 4 bases in between. Looked up from germline, CDR1 is SGHNT and CDR2 is YYREEE (reference sequence). The CDR3 spans 12 residues.

This chain links TRBV5-1 with TRBJ2-2; D is perhaps TRBD2 (6 bases). The germline CDR1 and CDR2 sequences are SGHRS and YFSETQ. The CDR3 sequence is 14 residues long. V shed 3 bases and J shed 4 bases, with 10 bases lying between them. The CDR3, as DNA: TGCGCCAGCAGCTACCAGGGAGGCACCGGGGAGCTGTTTTTT. It yields the protein CASSYQGGTGELFF.

V usage is TRBV5-1 and J usage is TRBJ2-1; 10 bases match TRBD2. CDR1 is SGHRS, CDR2 YFSETQ, per germline. The CDR3 runs to 18 residues. The V and J ends lost 4 bases and 2 bases, in that order; junction bases with no gene match: 12. CDR3 region: CASSVNPTSGVTYNEQFF. The CDR3 DNA sequence: TGCGCCAGCAGCGTGAATCCCACTAGCGGGGTGACCTACAATGAGCAGTTCTTC. The entire variable domain, with the rest obtained from reference TRBV5-1 and TRBJ2-1, is as follows: KAGVTQTPRYLIKTRGQQVTLSCSPISGHRSVSWYQQTPGQGLQFLFEYFSETQRNKGNFPGRFSGRQFSNSRSEMNVSTLELGDSALYLCASSVNPTSGVTYNEQFFGPGTRLTVL.

The chain combines TRBV7-3 with TRBJ1-6; 7 nucleotides line up with TRBD1. The CDR3 extends over 15 amino acids. The V gene end was trimmed by 6 bases and the J gene end by 10 bases; junction bases not matched to a gene: 12. Germline CDR1 is SGHTA and CDR2 is FQGTGA. For the CDR3, the DNA is TGTGCCAGCAGTTCCCGACAGGGTTTTGTCTCACCCCTCCACTTT. Its translation: CASSSRQGFVSPLHF.

This chain connects TRBV28 to TRBJ2-7; 8 bases are shared with TRBD2. Germline V gene data show CDR1 as MDHEN and CDR2 as SYDVKM. The CDR3 has 14 residues. J gave up 4 bases and V 5 bases, and 7 bases lay outside the gene matches. The CDR3 is CASSTGSGIYEQYF. The DNA for the CDR3 is TGTGCCAGCAGTACGGGTAGCGGGATTTACGAGCAGTACTTC. Together with reference TRBV28 and TRBJ2-7, the CDR3 gives the full variable domain: DVKVTQSSRYLVKRTGEKVFLECVQDMDHENMFWYRQDPGLGLRLIYFSYDVKMKEKGDIPEGYSVSREKKERFSLILESASTNQTSMYLCASSTGSGIYEQYFGPGTRLTVT.